This T cell receptor (beta chain) was sequenced for a study of cytomegalovirus exposure and HLA in healthy donors. Germline V gene data show CDR1 as SGDLS and CDR2 as YYNGEE. This CDR3 contains 13 residues. V lost 3 bases to trimming and J lost 5 bases; unmatched junction nucleotides: 2. The PCR made use of 60 Vbeta and 13 Jbeta primers. Here immunoSEQ multiplex PCR was the method, and the copy in TCRdb shows in-frame clones only, minus some. The repertoire consists of fewer than 120,000 clones, with approximately 83% occurring once and the leading ten covering around 1.9%. Specimen: PBMCs. This chain joins TRBV9 and TRBJ2-5; TRBD2 aligns across 9 bases. The TCR comes from a man aged 40-50 years in good health and CMV-seronegative. The CDR3 DNA reads as TGTGCCAGCAGCGCCAGCGGGGGGGAGACCCAGTACTTC. Translation gives CASSASGGETQYF.